The rows below give T cell receptor beta chains drawn from one sample of a study of high-grade serous ovarian cancer treatment subgroups. Generated by immunoSEQ multiplex PCR, the TCRdb table keeps only in-frame clones and is missing some. The sample has fewer than 20,000 clones; approximately 81% are singletons. Sequencing was done on a sample of tumor tissue. These receptors were taken from a human donor with high-grade serous ovarian cancer. CDR3s include the opening cysteine and the closing phenylalanine or tryptophan. A D gene is named only where the DNA matches it firmly. Rows may omit the clone size; those that give it use once, few, many or a size class.

>TRBJ1-3|-|12|once|TRBV7-2
CASSLYGNTIYF
TGTGCCAGCAGCTTATATGGAAACACCATATATTTT
>TRBJ1-2|TRBD1|16|-|TRBV4-2
CASSQEGTGKGDGYTF
TGTGCCAGCAGCCAAGAAGGGACAGGGAAAGGGGATGGCTACACCTTC
>TRBJ2-1|-|14|few|TRBV7-8
CASSLSPDSNEQFF
TGTGCCAGCAGCCTCTCGCCCGACAGTAATGAGCAGTTCTTC
>TRBJ2-5|-|14|-|TRBV5-1
CASSLDPRLETQYF
TGCGCCAGCAGCTTGGACCCGCGGTTAGAGACCCAGTACTTC
>TRBJ2-7|-|12|-|TRBV10-3
CAISDHEYEQYF
TGTGCCATCAGCGATCACGAGTACGAGCAGTACTTC
>TRBJ2-3|-|15|once|TRBV6-1
CASIPYRGATDTQYF
TGTGCCAGCATCCCCTACCGGGGGGCCACAGATACGCAGTATTTT
>TRBJ2-4|-|15|once|TRBV7-6
CASSADSGGKGIQYF
TGTGCCAGCAGCGCAGATAGCGGCGGTAAGGGCATTCAGTACTTC
>TRBJ1-5|-|15|-|TRBV11-3
CASSFIRGLSQPQHF
TGTGCCAGCAGCTTCATCAGGGGTCTATCTCAGCCCCAGCATTTT
>TRBJ1-2|-|12|-|TRBV27
CASGLNGYGYTF
TGTGCCAGCGGTTTAAACGGGTATGGCTACACCTTC
>TRBJ1-5|-|14|-|TRBV19
CASTFDSLNQPQHF
TGTGCCAGTACCTTCGACAGCCTCAATCAGCCCCAGCATTTT
>TRBJ2-1|TRBD2|15|once|TRBV9
CASSASGSVINEQFF
TGTGCCAGCAGCGCTAGCGGGTCCGTAATCAATGAGCAGTTCTTC
>TRBJ1-5|-|15|few|TRBV6-1
CASRKTVNPNQPQHF
TGTGCCAGCAGGAAGACAGTCAATCCCAATCAGCCCCAGCATTTT
>TRBJ2-2|-|16|once|TRBV6-1
CASSEIWAGSGGELFF
TGTGCCAGCAGTGAAATCTGGGCAGGGAGCGGTGGGGAGCTGTTTTTT
>TRBJ2-4|TRBD2|16|-|TRBV19
CASSRTSGSQQNIQYF
TGTGCCAGTAGTAGGACTAGCGGGAGTCAACAAAACATTCAGTACTTC